The rows below give T cell receptor beta chains drawn from one sample of a study of T cell responses to AZD1222 COVID-19 vaccine. TCRdb's table, derived via immunoSEQ multiplex PCR, lists solely in-frame clones and lacks some. The table shows 180,000 or so clones, with 90% to 95% occurring only once. Here the sequenced sample was peripheral blood, taken 28 days after the second dose of the MenACWY control vaccine. These receptors all come from an adult who received the MenACWY meningococcal vaccine as a control. Each CDR3 is given with its conserved first and last residue. The D gene is left open where the match is weak. Clone size is given for some rows only: seen once, a few or many times, or a class if the clone is expanded.

V gene	clone size	J gene	D gene	CDR3 DNA	CDR3 protein
TRBV29-1	.	TRBJ1-3	.	TGCAGCGTTGACGGGGGTCTTGCCGGAAACACCATATATTTT	CSVDGGLAGNTIYF
TRBV5-1	.	TRBJ1-1	.	TGCGCCAGCAGCCCGGGCACCTTCCGGACTGAAGCTTTCTTT	CASSPGTFRTEAFF
TRBV18	.	TRBJ2-2	.	TGTGCCAGCTCACCCCTACTCACCGGGGAGCTGTTTTTT	CASSPLLTGELFF
TRBV5-4	.	TRBJ1-2	.	TGTGCCAGCAGCATACAGGGTTTGGACTATGGCTACACCTTC	CASSIQGLDYGYTF
TRBV29-1	.	TRBJ2-5	.	TGCAGCTTCTGGGGGGGCAGGAAAGGCGAGACCCAGTACTTC	CSFWGGRKGETQYF
TRBV7-2	.	TRBJ2-7	TRBD1	TGTGCCAGCAGTCGAGGGACAGGGGGCTGGAACGAGCAGTACTTC	CASSRGTGGWNEQYF
TRBV5-1	.	TRBJ2-2	.	TGCGCCAGCAGAAGGGACCCACCCTCCGGGGAGCTGTTTTTT	CASRRDPPSGELFF
TRBV19	.	TRBJ2-7	TRBD1	TGTGCCAGTAGTGATAGGACAGGGGGCAGGTATCACGAGCAGTACTTC	CASSDRTGGRYHEQYF
TRBV6-5	.	TRBJ1-1	.	TGTGCCAGCAGATCCGGACAGTCAACTGAAGCTTTCTTT	CASRSGQSTEAFF
TRBV5-4	.	TRBJ1-5	TRBD1	TGTGCCAGCAGCTTGTTCCAGGGGGCTATGCCCCAGCATTTT	CASSLFQGAMPQHF
TRBV5-1	.	TRBJ2-3	.	TGCGCCAGCAGCTTGGATTCGGATACGCAGTATTTT	CASSLDSDTQYF
TRBV6-5	once	TRBJ1-4	TRBD1	TGTGCCAGCACCCTGACGACAGGGCATGGGGAAAAACTGTTTTTT	CASTLTTGHGEKLFF
TRBV7-9	.	TRBJ1-2	TRBD1	TGTGCCAGCAGCTCAACTACGGGACAGGGGGCGGGAGGCTACACCTTC	CASSSTTGQGAGGYTF
TRBV11-2	.	TRBJ1-1	.	TGTGCCAGCAGCTTAGATCTCCGGCACACTGAAGCTTTCTTT	CASSLDLRHTEAFF
TRBV5-1	.	TRBJ1-5	.	TGCGCCAGCAGCTTGGTAGGGGGGATCGGTCAGCCCCAGCATTTT	CASSLVGGIGQPQHF
TRBV6-5	.	TRBJ2-3	.	TGTGCCAGCAGTTACTCGCTTGGCACAGATACGCAGTATTTT	CASSYSLGTDTQYF
TRBV5-1	.	TRBJ1-1	.	TGCGCCAGCAGCTCTCAGGGACGGGGAACTGAAGCTTTCTTT	CASSSQGRGTEAFF